This T cell receptor (beta chain) was found in a study of blood T cell repertoires in COVID-19. The CDR3 totals 15 residues. Per germline, CDR1 MGHDK and CDR2 SYGVNS. The ends were cut back, 2 bases at V and 5 bases at J, with 12 bases in the middle. Here immunoSEQ multiplex PCR was the method, and the copy in TCRdb shows in-frame clones only, minus some. Among under 200,000 clones listed, around 84% were seen once. What was sequenced was peripheral blood. This rearrangement joins TRBV25-1 to TRBJ1-4, with D possibly being TRBD1 (6 bases). The clonotype originates from a man under 40 with active or convalescent COVID-19. The CDR3 sequence: CASSEGDRINEKLFF. DNA of the CDR3: TGTGCCAGCAGTGAAGGCGACAGGATAAATGAAAAACTGTTTTTT.